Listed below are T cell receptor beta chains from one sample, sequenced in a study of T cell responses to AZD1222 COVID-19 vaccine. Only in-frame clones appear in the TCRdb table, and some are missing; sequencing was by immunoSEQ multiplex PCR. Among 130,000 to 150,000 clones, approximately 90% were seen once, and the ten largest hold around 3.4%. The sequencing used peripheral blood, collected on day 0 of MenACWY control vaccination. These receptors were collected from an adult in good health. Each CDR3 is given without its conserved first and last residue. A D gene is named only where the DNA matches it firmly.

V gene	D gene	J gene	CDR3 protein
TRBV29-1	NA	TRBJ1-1	SVRSVAAEAF
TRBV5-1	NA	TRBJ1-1	ASSLAGFGTEAF
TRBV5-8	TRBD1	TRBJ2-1	ASSLPGGYYNEQF
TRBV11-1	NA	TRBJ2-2	ASSKHSVGELF
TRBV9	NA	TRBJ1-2	ASSVGGTMVGTYGYT
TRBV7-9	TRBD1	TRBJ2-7	ASSIDRGLTYEQY
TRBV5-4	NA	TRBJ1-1	ASSLGPEAF
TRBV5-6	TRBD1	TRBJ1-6	ASSSGTGAYNSPLH
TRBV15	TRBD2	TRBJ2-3	ATSVSIRSGGNTDTQY
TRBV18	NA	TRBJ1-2	ASSPPIGLSGYT
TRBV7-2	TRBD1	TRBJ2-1	ASSLADRGYEQF
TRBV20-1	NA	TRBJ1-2	SASHEVYGYT
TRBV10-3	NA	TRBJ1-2	AISDPREGYGYT
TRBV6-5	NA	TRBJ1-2	ASSYSRMSGGYT
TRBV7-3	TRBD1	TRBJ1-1	ASSSGTGGDTEAF
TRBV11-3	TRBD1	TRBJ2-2	ASSSGGTGELF
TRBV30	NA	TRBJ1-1	AWSVTPTEAF
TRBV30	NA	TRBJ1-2	AWTAGGGYGYT
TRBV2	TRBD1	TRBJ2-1	ASSDRDRGHEQF
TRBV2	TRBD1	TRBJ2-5	ASRDRVAMAQY
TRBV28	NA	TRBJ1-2	ASSPNTYGYT
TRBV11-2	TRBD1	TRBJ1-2	ASSLGQGDGYT
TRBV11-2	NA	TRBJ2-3	ASSLDRADTQY
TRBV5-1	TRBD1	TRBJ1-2	ASSGQGVNYGYT
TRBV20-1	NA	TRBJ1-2	SASQGPYGYT
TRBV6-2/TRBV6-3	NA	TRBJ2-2	ASSPRGMNTGELF
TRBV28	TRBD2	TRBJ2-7	ASSMTSESGQEQY
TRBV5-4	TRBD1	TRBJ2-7	ASSKDRGLSYEQY
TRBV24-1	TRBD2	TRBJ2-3	ATSASPSGFTDTQY
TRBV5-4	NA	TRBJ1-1	ASSWTVEMNTEAF
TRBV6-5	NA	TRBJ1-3	ASSYDPPGNTIY
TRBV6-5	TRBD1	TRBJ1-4	ASSYSVGTGAQKLF
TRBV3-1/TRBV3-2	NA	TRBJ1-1	ASRPTPAVNTEAF
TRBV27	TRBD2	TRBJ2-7	ASSSGGFGALPPSSYEQY
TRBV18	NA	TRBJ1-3	ASSVPSTLGSGNTIY
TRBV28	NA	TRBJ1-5	ASGGWGTQYSNQPQH
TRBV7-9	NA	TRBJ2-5	ASSSWTRETQY
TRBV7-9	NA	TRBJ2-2	ASSLNLGSYTGELF
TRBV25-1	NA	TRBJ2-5	ASSSWGERKETQY
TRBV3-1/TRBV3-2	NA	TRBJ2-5	ASSQAGTETQY